This T cell receptor beta chain was recorded in a study of T cells after yellow fever vaccination. A single record per CDR3 protein comes from TCRdb applying MiXCR to the 5' RACE reads. The sample shows over 300,000 distinct CDR3 sequences, around 7% of them seen only once. This CDR3 region has 12 residues. V was clipped by 2 bases and J by 6 bases, with 4 bases between them. Looked up from germline, CDR1 is ENHRY and CDR2 is SYGVKD. V gene TRBV10-3 combines with J gene TRBJ2-2; D is uncertain. Sequencing was performed on PBMCs, taken roughly 45 days after the first yellow fever vaccination. The clonotype was recovered from a man younger than 35 who received the YFV17D yellow fever vaccine. Here the CDR3 reads CAISERAGELFF. CDR3 nucleotides: TGTGCCATCAGTGAGAGGGCCGGGGAGCTGTTTTTT.